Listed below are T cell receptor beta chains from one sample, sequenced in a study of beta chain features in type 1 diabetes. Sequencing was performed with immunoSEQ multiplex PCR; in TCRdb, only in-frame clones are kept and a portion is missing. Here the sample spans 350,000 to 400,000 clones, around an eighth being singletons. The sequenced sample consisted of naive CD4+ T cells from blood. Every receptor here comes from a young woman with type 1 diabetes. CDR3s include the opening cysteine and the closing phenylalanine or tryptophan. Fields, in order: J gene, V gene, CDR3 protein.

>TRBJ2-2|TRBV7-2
CASSSLNTGELFF
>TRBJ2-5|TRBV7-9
CASLAGPAEETQYF
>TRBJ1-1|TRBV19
CASKGQRDTEAFF
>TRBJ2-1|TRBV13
CASSSPLSGRPGEQFF
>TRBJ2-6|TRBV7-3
CASSAEDIRSGANVLTF
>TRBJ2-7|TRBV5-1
CASSSWTSGGPIEQYF
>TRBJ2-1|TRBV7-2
CASSLELAANEQFF
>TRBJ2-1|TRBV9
CASSVLATRWDNEQFF
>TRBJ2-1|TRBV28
CASSSQIAGGRGNNNEQFF
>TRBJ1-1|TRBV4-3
CASSQEGGAEAFF
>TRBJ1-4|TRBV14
CASSHLGQTNEKLFF
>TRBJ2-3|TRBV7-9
CASSPYRGFASGTDTQYF
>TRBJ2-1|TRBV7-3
CASSLDRGTYNEQFF
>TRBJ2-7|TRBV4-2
CASSPDRDRGTYEQYF
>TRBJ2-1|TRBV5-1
CASSLEGVSSYNEQFF
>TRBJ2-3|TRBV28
CASSLQGRSDTQYF
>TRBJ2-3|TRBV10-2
CASSVQRASTDTQYF
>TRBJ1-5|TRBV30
CAWATGGNSNQPQHF
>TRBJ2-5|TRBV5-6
CASRKLDRDQETQYF
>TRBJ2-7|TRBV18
CASSRQGMREQYF
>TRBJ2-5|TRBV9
CASSGGLAGLETQYF
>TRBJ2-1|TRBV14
CASSLKRTSGEFF
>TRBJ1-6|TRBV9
CASSVGGPAPLHF
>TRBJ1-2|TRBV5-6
CASSRDSPEGYTF
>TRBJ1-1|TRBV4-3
CASSRTGLAEAFF
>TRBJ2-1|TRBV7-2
CASSPLASGGYNEQFF
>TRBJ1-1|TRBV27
CASSLSRNTEAFF
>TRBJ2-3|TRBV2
CASSPKDTQYF
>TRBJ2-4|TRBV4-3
CASSQDLPSGMIAKNIQYF
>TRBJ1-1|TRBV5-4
CASSAIQQGADTEAFF
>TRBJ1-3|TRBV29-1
CSVDTAGQGNTIYF
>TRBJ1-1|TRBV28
CASSWGQQNTEAFF
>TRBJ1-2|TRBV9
CASSVRDRGRIGYTF